This is a list of T cell receptor beta chains from one sample in a study of T cell repertoires in cytomegalovirus infection. TCRdb itself ran the reads through MiXCR, one entry per CDR3 protein. The sample yields about 740,000 distinct CDR3 sequences, less than 40% seen once. Sequenced: PBMCs. The receptor set was obtained from a human donor in good health (CMV status not recorded). Some clones in this sample may be carry-over from other donors' samples. Both conserved end residues are part of each CDR3. A D gene is named only where the DNA matches it firmly. Size tells how often a clone was seen (once, few, many) or the class of an expanded clone, and some rows leave it out.

V	J	size	D	DNA	CDR3
TRBV6-6	TRBJ1-4	-	-	TGTGCCAGCAGCCAATATGAAAAACTGTTTTTT	CASSQYEKLFF
TRBV14	TRBJ2-1	-	TRBD2	TGTGCCAGCAGCCAAACCCCCCGGGGGGAGTTTAGTGAGCAGTTCTTC	CASSQTPRGEFSEQFF
TRBV19	TRBJ1-2	few	TRBD1	TGTGCCAGTAACGGCAGGTGGAGGGACAGTTATGGCTACACCTTC	CASNGRWRDSYGYTF
TRBV6-6	TRBJ2-1	-	-	TGTGCCAGCAGTTACTCGTTGTCGGGGTCTTTCAATGAGCAGTTCTTC	CASSYSLSGSFNEQFF
TRBV7-2	TRBJ2-2	few	TRBD2	TGTGCCAGCAGCTTAGATTCTAGCGGGAGTTCCGGGGAGCTGTTTTTT	CASSLDSSGSSGELFF
TRBV20-1	TRBJ2-3	-	-	TGCAGTGCTCTAGGAGCCGAAATGGCCACAGATACGCAGTATTTT	CSALGAEMATDTQYF
TRBV18	TRBJ1-1	few	TRBD1	TGTGCCAGCTCACCACCCCAGGGGGGATCCACTGAAGCTTTCTTT	CASSPPQGGSTEAFF
TRBV7-6	TRBJ2-3	-	TRBD2	TGTGCCAGCAGCTTACAGACTAGCGTGGTAGCAGATACGCAGTCTTTT	CASSLQTSVVADTQSF
TRBV7-3	TRBJ1-2	-	TRBD1	TGTGCCAGCAGCCAAGGACAGGGCGAGGATGGCTACACCTTC	CASSQGQGEDGYTF
TRBV12-3/TRBV12-4	TRBJ1-2	few	TRBD1	TGTGCCAGCAGTTTCCTCGGGACAGGGGTACCTCTATTGGGCTACACCTTC	CASSFLGTGVPLLGYTF
TRBV11-1	TRBJ2-7	-	-	TGTGCCAGCAGCTTAGGCCAGGAGCAGTACTTC	CASSLGQEQYF
TRBV7-9	TRBJ1-3	once	-	TGTGCCAGCAGCTTAGAGAGGACTTACCGCTCTGGAAACACCATATATTTT	CASSLERTYRSGNTIYF
TRBV7-9	TRBJ1-4	-	-	TGTGCCAGCAGTCGGTCGCAGTCAACTAATGAAAAACTGTTTTTT	CASSRSQSTNEKLFF
TRBV7-2	TRBJ1-1	few	-	TGTGCCAGCAGCCCACGGGTCAGGATGAACACTGAAGCTTTCTTT	CASSPRVRMNTEAFF
TRBV5-1	TRBJ1-1	few	TRBD1	TGCGCCAGCAGCTTGGAGTCCAGGGGGACTGGTAGGACTGAAGCTTTCTTT	CASSLESRGTGRTEAFF
TRBV7-2	TRBJ2-7	-	-	TGTGCCAGCGAGGTTGGCCGGGGTCAGTCCTACGAGCAGTACTTC	CASEVGRGQSYEQYF
TRBV10-3	TRBJ2-6	few	-	TGTGCCATCAGTGAATTTAGTAGGAGCTCTGGGGCCAACGTCCTGACTTTC	CAISEFSRSSGANVLTF
TRBV27	TRBJ2-1	-	TRBD2	TGTGCCAGCAGTTTATCGCGGGAGGTCACTAATGAGCAGTTCTTC	CASSLSREVTNEQFF
TRBV4-1	TRBJ1-4	-	-	TGCGCCAGCAGCCAAGATGGGAGGGGAGGAGAAAAACTGTTTTTT	CASSQDGRGGEKLFF
TRBV6-1	TRBJ1-2	many	TRBD1	TGTGCCAGCAGTGACCAGGGACAGGGGGCCTATGGCTACACCTTC	CASSDQGQGAYGYTF
TRBV19	TRBJ1-2	-	TRBD1	TGTGCCAGTAGTACCGGCGGCCCAGGGGGCTATGGCTACAACTTC	CASSTGGPGGYGYNF
TRBV27	TRBJ2-2	few	TRBD2	TGTGCCAGCAGTTCCGCCTCTAGCGGAATGAACACCGGGGAGCTGTTTTTT	CASSSASSGMNTGELFF
TRBV7-4	TRBJ2-3	-	TRBD1	TGTGCCAGCAGCCCGCGGGACAGGGGAGATACGCAGTATTTT	CASSPRDRGDTQYF
TRBV20-1	TRBJ2-7	-	TRBD1	TGCAGTCTCTTATCCGGGACAGGGGCCTCGCACTACTCCTACGAGCAGTACTTC	CSLLSGTGASHYSYEQYF
TRBV7-2	TRBJ2-3	many	TRBD2	TGTGCCAGCAGCCCGGGGGGGTACACAGATACGCAGTATTTT	CASSPGGYTDTQYF
TRBV7-8	TRBJ1-3	-	-	TGTGCCAGCAGCTCGGGACCCTTTTCTGGAAACACCATATATTTT	CASSSGPFSGNTIYF
TRBV12-3/TRBV12-4	TRBJ2-2	few	-	TGTGCCAGCAGCCGAGACAGGGGACTAAACACCGGGGAGCTGTTTTTT	CASSRDRGLNTGELFF
TRBV6-1	TRBJ1-1	-	-	TGTGCCAGCAGTCTTACAGGGCCCAGCACTGAAGCTTTCTTT	CASSLTGPSTEAFF
TRBV28	TRBJ2-5	-	TRBD1	TGTGCCAGCTGTTCCGGACAGGCGAAGCTGGAGACCCAGTACTTC	CASCSGQAKLETQYF
TRBV7-6	TRBJ1-4	many	-	TGTGCCAGCAGCCAAAACAGTAATGAAAAGCTGTTTTTT	CASSQNSNEKLFF
TRBV7-9	TRBJ1-4	-	TRBD1	TGTGCCAGCAGCACTTACCGGGACAGAAGCGAAAAACTGTTTTTT	CASSTYRDRSEKLFF
TRBV28	TRBJ1-2	-	-	TGTGCCAGCAGTTGGCAGGGAGATAAGGGCTACACCTTC	CASSWQGDKGYTF
TRBV20-1	TRBJ2-5	-	TRBD1	TGCAGTGCCTATACAGGGGGCAGGGAGACCCAGTACTTC	CSAYTGGRETQYF
TRBV7-6	TRBJ1-6	many	TRBD1	TGTGCCAGCAGCCTACAAACCGGGACAGAAAATTCACCCCTCCACTTT	CASSLQTGTENSPLHF
TRBV24-1	TRBJ1-5	-	-	TGTGCCACCAGTGAAACAGGCAATCAGCCCCAGCATTTT	CATSETGNQPQHF
TRBV10-3	TRBJ1-4	-	-	TGTGCCATCAGTGACCCCCCCAGGAGGGAAAAACTGTTTTTT	CAISDPPRREKLFF
TRBV7-8	TRBJ2-3	-	-	TGTGCCAGCAGCTTAGTCGCGAGATACACAGATACGCAGTATTTT	CASSLVARYTDTQYF
TRBV6-2/TRBV6-3	TRBJ2-7	few	TRBD2	TGTGCCAGCAGTTGGCTAGCGGGAGCCGAGCAGTACTTC	CASSWLAGAEQYF
TRBV6-6	TRBJ1-5	few	-	TGTGCCAGCAGTTACACCCAACAGCCCCAGCATTTT	CASSYTQQPQHF
TRBV28	TRBJ2-1	-	-	TGTGCCAGCACCATTGACGGCATTTACAATGAGCAGTTCTTC	CASTIDGIYNEQFF
TRBV2	TRBJ2-2	few	TRBD2	TGTGCCAGCAGTAGGCTAGCGGGGATCACCGGGGAGCTGTTTTTT	CASSRLAGITGELFF
TRBV28	TRBJ1-3	few	-	TGTGCCAGCAGTTCGGGGGTACCAAACACCATATATTTT	CASSSGVPNTIYF
TRBV12-5	TRBJ2-7	once	TRBD2	TGTGCTAGTAGCGGGGTCTACGAGCAGAACTTC	CASSGVYEQNF
TRBV12-3/TRBV12-4	TRBJ1-2	once	-	TGTGCCAGCAGCCCCCTTACGTCGGGCTACACCTTC	CASSPLTSGYTF
TRBV7-9	TRBJ2-1	-	TRBD2	TGTGCCAGCAGCCCCGGACTAGCGGCTTCGGATGAGCAGTTCTTC	CASSPGLAASDEQFF
TRBV19	TRBJ1-2	few	-	TGTGCCAGTACCGCCGGGACGGTTCTCTATGGCTACACCTTC	CASTAGTVLYGYTF
TRBV27	TRBJ2-2	-	TRBD2	TGTGCCAGCAGTGCAGCGGGAGTAGGCACCGGGGAGCTGTTTTTT	CASSAAGVGTGELFF
TRBV7-9	TRBJ1-5	-	-	TGTGCCAGCAGCCCCGGGGATAATCAGCCCCAGCATTTT	CASSPGDNQPQHF
TRBV2	TRBJ2-1	-	-	TGTGCCAGCACCGACCGCGGTTCCTACAATGAGCAGTTCTTC	CASTDRGSYNEQFF
TRBV29-1	TRBJ1-2	few	-	TGCAGCGCAGCCGAGGGATCCCCTACCTATGGCTACACCTTC	CSAAEGSPTYGYTF
TRBV28	TRBJ2-4	few	-	TGTGCCAGCAGTTTGTCGTCACATGTCGCCAAAAACATTCAGTACTTC	CASSLSSHVAKNIQYF
TRBV24-1	TRBJ2-3	few	-	TGTGCCACCAGCTCCGTTGAAGCGTCCACAGATACGCAGTATTTT	CATSSVEASTDTQYF
TRBV5-5	TRBJ2-3	few	-	TGTGCCAGCAGCCCGGACGGGGGGCAGGGTAGGGCAGATACGCAGTATTTT	CASSPDGGQGRADTQYF
TRBV7-2	TRBJ1-2	few	-	TGTGCCAGCAGAACCGGACTCGATGGCTACACCTTC	CASRTGLDGYTF
TRBV28	TRBJ2-4	few	-	TGTGCCAGCAGTCTAAACCCCGATAGTCTAGCCAAAAACATTCAGTACTTC	CASSLNPDSLAKNIQYF
TRBV3-1	TRBJ1-1	-	-	TGTGCCAGCAGCCAAGCCCTGAGTACTGAAGCTTTCTTT	CASSQALSTEAFF
TRBV10-3	TRBJ1-2	-	-	TGTGCCATCAGTGGTTCAAACTTGTATGGCTACACCTTC	CAISGSNLYGYTF
TRBV11-2	TRBJ2-7	-	-	TGTGCCAGCAGCTTATGGGGCAGATCCTACGATCAGTACTTC	CASSLWGRSYDQYF
TRBV5-1	TRBJ2-7	-	-	TGCGCCAGCAGTCGGGACGGGTCCTACGAGCAGTACTTC	CASSRDGSYEQYF